The clone carrying this T cell receptor (beta chain) was detected only once. These data belong to a study of control samples from healthy donors and cancer patients. Libraries were prepared by immunoSEQ multiplex PCR; TCRdb keeps only in-frame clonotypes and omits some of them. Of roughly 100,000 clones detected, approximately 83% appear once; the ten largest clones hold about 12%. The CDR3 spans 15 residues. V shed 1 base and J 4 bases; nucleotides not matched to a gene: 5. Germline V gene lookup returns CDR1 SGDLS and CDR2 YYNGEE. The chain recombines TRBV9 with TRBJ2-7; 10 bases line up with TRBD2. Sequencing input: blood. This clonotype originated in a woman aged 45-65 years in good health. This CDR3 reads CASSVPLAGEYEQYF. DNA of the CDR3: TGTGCCAGCAGCGTACCGCTAGCGGGGGAATACGAGCAGTACTTC.